This T cell receptor beta chain was recorded in a study of blood T cell repertoires in COVID-19. Sequenced by immunoSEQ multiplex PCR; TCRdb stores in-frame clones only, minus some. The table includes 200,000 to 250,000 clones, 80% to 85% detected once. The CDR3 consists of 15 residues. The germline V gene encodes CDR1 MNHEY and CDR2 SVGEGT. V lost 6 bases and J lost 6; bases outside the gene matches: 9. V gene TRBV6-2 or TRBV6-3 combines with J gene TRBJ2-7; 12 nucleotides align to TRBD1. Sequenced input: peripheral blood. This TCR derives from a man aged 25 to 40 with active or convalescent COVID-19. CDR3 in DNA: TGTGCCAGCAGCCCCTGGGGACAGGGGGCGGGCGAGCAGTACTTC. This codes for CASSPWGQGAGEQYF.